A selection of T cell receptor beta chains follows, all from one sample in a study of molecular identifiers for immune sequencing clone quantification. TCRdb called the PCR reads again in MiXCR, with one record for every CDR3 protein. The sample consists of over 550,000 distinct CDR3 sequences, roughly 23% of them appearing once. Sequencing was performed on naive CD8+ T cells from blood, with Jurkat cell RNA spiked in. Receptor source: a human donor in good health. Some libraries in this study had Jurkat cell RNA spiked in. The CDR3 runs from the conserved cysteine through the conserved F or W. Each record gives: V gene, J gene, clone size, D gene, CDR3 protein, CDR3 DNA. A D gene is named only where the DNA matches it firmly. Clone size is shown for a subset of rows, as once, few, many or a class of expanded clone.

>TRBV5-1|TRBJ2-3|NA|TRBD2
CARSPPSGGGGTDTQYF
TGCGCCCGCAGCCCCCCGTCGGGCGGGGGGGGGACAGATACCCAGTATTTT
>TRBV27|TRBJ1-5|NA|TRBD1
CASRALGQGVYQPQHF
TGTGCCAGCAGGGCCCTTGGACAGGGGGTTTATCAGCCCCAGCATTTT
>TRBV5-1|TRBJ2-6|many|TRBD2
CASSSIAGVTAGANVLTF
TGCGCCAGCAGCTCGATAGCGGGGGTAACGGCCGGGGCCAACGTCCTGACTTTC
>TRBV7-2|TRBJ1-3|few|TRBD1
CASSFGTGVQAIYF
TGTGCCAGCAGCTTCGGGACAGGGGTTCAGGCCATATATTTT
>TRBV24-1|TRBJ2-7|NA|TRBD1
CATSSLWGGQDTYEQYF
TGTGCCACCAGTTCCCTTTGGGGCGGACAGGATACCTACGAGCAGTACTTC
>TRBV3-1|TRBJ2-7|once|TRBD2
CASSPGTNGYEQYF
TGTGCCAGCAGCCCGGGGACTAACGGTTACGAGCAGTACTTC
>TRBV5-1|TRBJ2-1|few|NA
CASSLPLHQVVRTSPAKVDEQFF
TGCGCCAGCAGCTTGCCCTTGCACCAGGTCGTTAGAACATCTCCCGCGAAGGTAGATGAGCAGTTCTTC
>TRBV4-3|TRBJ2-7|NA|NA
CASSQDRTSRDLQYF
TGCGCCAGCAGCCAAGATAGAACTAGTAGGGACCTGCAGTACTTC
>TRBV19|TRBJ1-2|few|NA
CASSDMGLTYGYTF
TGTGCCAGTAGCGATATGGGACTTACTTATGGCTACACCTTC
>TRBV27|TRBJ1-5|few|TRBD1
CASSLTGGHQPQHF
TGTGCCAGCAGCCTTACAGGGGGCCATCAGCCCCAGCATTTT
>TRBV6-2/TRBV6-3|TRBJ2-1|few|TRBD2
CASSLWTSSDNEQFF
TGTGCCAGCAGTCTATGGACTAGCAGTGACAATGAGCAGTTCTTC
>TRBV27|TRBJ2-7|many|NA
CASSPGDGTYEQYF
TGTGCCAGCAGTCCCGGGGACGGTACCTACGAGCAGTACTTC
>TRBV11-2|TRBJ2-5|once|NA
CASSPGRWKAPQYF
TGTGCCAGCAGCCCTGGAAGGTGGAAAGCGCCCCAGTACTTC
>TRBV27|TRBJ2-5|NA|NA
CTSSLAGPQKETQYF
TGTACCAGCAGTTTGGCAGGACCTCAAAAAGAGACCCAGTACTTC
>TRBV29-1|TRBJ2-2|few|NA
CSVEPDTYTGELFF
TGCAGCGTTGAACCCGACACTTACACCGGGGAGCTGTTTTTT